This is a list of T cell receptor beta chains from one sample in a study of blood T cell repertoires in COVID-19. Libraries were prepared by immunoSEQ multiplex PCR; TCRdb keeps only in-frame clonotypes and omits some of them. Of under 250,000 clones in the sample, 89% are singletons; the top ten hold under 7.5%. Sequencing input: peripheral blood. The receptor source for this set is a man in his 60s who had recovered from COVID-19. CDR3s include the opening cysteine and the closing phenylalanine or tryptophan. Fields, in order: CDR3 protein, D gene, V gene, CDR3 length. The D gene is left open where the match is weak.

CDR3 protein: CSVEDRQDRIF
D gene: -
V gene: TRBV29-1
CDR3 length: 11

CDR3 protein: CASRAGTSGNEQFF
D gene: TRBD2
V gene: TRBV25-1
CDR3 length: 14

CDR3 protein: CASSSTGGEQYF
D gene: TRBD1
V gene: TRBV5-1
CDR3 length: 12

CDR3 protein: CASSSILWAEKLFF
D gene: -
V gene: TRBV7-9
CDR3 length: 14

CDR3 protein: CASSPSGVGTDTQYF
D gene: TRBD2
V gene: TRBV18
CDR3 length: 15

CDR3 protein: CASKHPSYNEQFF
D gene: -
V gene: TRBV19
CDR3 length: 13

CDR3 protein: CASSEVYGGYTF
D gene: -
V gene: TRBV2
CDR3 length: 12

CDR3 protein: CASSVPGGTDTQYF
D gene: TRBD2
V gene: TRBV9
CDR3 length: 14

CDR3 protein: CASRSAGVGETQYF
D gene: -
V gene: TRBV27
CDR3 length: 14

CDR3 protein: CASSLNGASAEQYF
D gene: -
V gene: TRBV3-1/TRBV3-2
CDR3 length: 14

CDR3 protein: CATRDTNYGYTF
D gene: -
V gene: TRBV24-1
CDR3 length: 12

CDR3 protein: CASSQSQTPDWGYTF
D gene: -
V gene: TRBV4-1
CDR3 length: 15

CDR3 protein: CASRVQRAVPTEAFF
D gene: -
V gene: TRBV6-5
CDR3 length: 15

CDR3 protein: CASSPRRSSGYTF
D gene: -
V gene: TRBV12-3/TRBV12-4
CDR3 length: 13

CDR3 protein: CASSPLAGNTNEQFF
D gene: -
V gene: TRBV5-1
CDR3 length: 15

CDR3 protein: CASSIGGSGTDTQYF
D gene: -
V gene: TRBV19
CDR3 length: 15

CDR3 protein: CASSIAGTGGYGYTF
D gene: TRBD1
V gene: TRBV19
CDR3 length: 15

CDR3 protein: CSARDLVYGYTF
D gene: -
V gene: TRBV29-1
CDR3 length: 12

CDR3 protein: CASSITGTNEQFF
D gene: -
V gene: TRBV19
CDR3 length: 13

CDR3 protein: CASSSYGNEQFF
D gene: -
V gene: TRBV6-5
CDR3 length: 12

CDR3 protein: CASARDHLSYEQYF
D gene: -
V gene: TRBV19
CDR3 length: 14

CDR3 protein: CASSLLTGGVNTEAFF
D gene: TRBD1
V gene: TRBV27
CDR3 length: 16

CDR3 protein: CAGRTGGETQYF
D gene: TRBD1
V gene: TRBV3-1/TRBV3-2
CDR3 length: 12

CDR3 protein: CASSFTGGRVFDTEAFF
D gene: TRBD1
V gene: TRBV5-6
CDR3 length: 17

CDR3 protein: CASSERSYEQYF
D gene: -
V gene: TRBV2
CDR3 length: 12

CDR3 protein: CASSFRQGQVNYGYTF
D gene: TRBD1
V gene: TRBV5-6
CDR3 length: 16

CDR3 protein: CASSLAGLQETQYF
D gene: -
V gene: TRBV5-1
CDR3 length: 14

CDR3 protein: CASSKTGINEQYF
D gene: TRBD1
V gene: TRBV6-5
CDR3 length: 13

CDR3 protein: CASSARQASSGNTIYF
D gene: -
V gene: TRBV2
CDR3 length: 16

CDR3 protein: CASSFTSVGTGELFF
D gene: TRBD2
V gene: TRBV7-2
CDR3 length: 15

CDR3 protein: CASSRPGQGVNSPLHF
D gene: TRBD1
V gene: TRBV3-1/TRBV3-2
CDR3 length: 16

CDR3 protein: CASSVLAGVGDTQYF
D gene: TRBD2
V gene: TRBV9
CDR3 length: 15

CDR3 protein: CAKAQDKRNTIYF
D gene: -
V gene: TRBV21-1
CDR3 length: 13

CDR3 protein: CASRPTGHEAFF
D gene: -
V gene: TRBV6-5
CDR3 length: 12

CDR3 protein: CASSQRLAGEYEQYF
D gene: TRBD2
V gene: TRBV4-3
CDR3 length: 15